A selection of T cell receptor beta chains follows, all from one sample in a study of T cells after yellow fever vaccination. Each CDR3 protein is one row after TCRdb ran MiXCR on the 5' RACE reads. This sample has under 400,000 distinct CDR3 sequences; 9.5% to 13% occur once, and the top ten carry less than 20%. The sample consisted of PBMCs, taken on the day of the first yellow fever vaccination. The origin of the receptors is a man between 18 and 35 years old who received the YFV17D yellow fever vaccine. CDR3s include the opening cysteine and the closing phenylalanine or tryptophan. The D gene is left open where the match is weak. Clone size is stated in some rows and not others, as once, few, many or a class when expanded.

d_call cdr3_length clone_size j_call v_call cdr3_nt cdr3_aa
. 15 . TRBJ2-2 TRBV19 TGTGCCAGTTCGGCGGCCGGTCACGGTGAGGGGGAGCTGTTTTTT CASSAAGHGEGELFF
TRBD1 15 . TRBJ1-5 TRBV5-5 TGTGCCAGCAGCGTTACTAGGGGGCTAAATCAGCCCCAGCATTTT CASSVTRGLNQPQHF
TRBD2 15 . TRBJ2-4 TRBV5-1 TGCGCCAGCAGCTTGTCGGGCGGGGGAGTGTACATTCAGTACTTC CASSLSGGGVYIQYF
. 15 few TRBJ1-5 TRBV20-1 TGCAGTGCTAGAGATCTTGGGCTTAGCAATCAGCCCCAGCATTTT CSARDLGLSNQPQHF
. 15 few TRBJ1-2 TRBV6-1 TGTGCCAGCAGTAGCGCGAGGGGCGCTGGTTATGGCTACACCTTC CASSSARGAGYGYTF
. 16 few TRBJ2-5 TRBV5-1 TGCGCCAGCAGCCTAGGGGATACCGGTATTTTGGAGACCCAGTACTTC CASSLGDTGILETQYF
. 14 few TRBJ2-3 TRBV5-5 TGTGCCAGCAGCTTGGCCGGGTTATTAGATACGCAGTATTTT CASSLAGLLDTQYF
. 15 . TRBJ2-3 TRBV5-1 TGCGCCAGCAGCTTACCTATTATGGACGGTGATACGCAGTATTTT CASSLPIMDGDTQYF
. 14 few TRBJ2-3 TRBV7-2 TGTGCCAGCAGCCCCTACGCCGGCACAGATACGCAGTATTTT CASSPYAGTDTQYF
. 14 few TRBJ1-2 TRBV20-1 TGCAGTGCTAGACCCCCGAGTGGGAACTATGGCTACACCTTC CSARPPSGNYGYTF
TRBD2 17 few TRBJ2-1 TRBV9 TGTGCCAGCAGCGTAGTTCCACTAGCGGGGTATTACAATGAGCAGTTCTTC CASSVVPLAGYYNEQFF
TRBD2 16 few TRBJ2-3 TRBV5-1 TGCGCCAGCAGCCCTGGTAATAGCGGGGGGCGAAATACGCAGTATTTT CASSPGNSGGRNTQYF
. 14 many TRBJ2-1 TRBV7-6 TGTGCCAGCAGCTTGGGAGGGGGTGGAAATGAGCAGTTCTTC CASSLGGGGNEQFF